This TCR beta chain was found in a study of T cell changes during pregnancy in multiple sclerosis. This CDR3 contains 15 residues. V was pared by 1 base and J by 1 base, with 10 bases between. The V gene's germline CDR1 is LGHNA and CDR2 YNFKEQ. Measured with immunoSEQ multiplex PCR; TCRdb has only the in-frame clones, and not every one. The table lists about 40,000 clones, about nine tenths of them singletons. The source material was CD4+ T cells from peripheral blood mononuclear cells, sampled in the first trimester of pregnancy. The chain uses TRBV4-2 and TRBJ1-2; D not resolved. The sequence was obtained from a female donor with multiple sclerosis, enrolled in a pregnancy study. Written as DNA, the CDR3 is TGTGCCAGCAGCCAAGGGTCGGCGGATAACTATGGCTACACCTTC. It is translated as CASSQGSADNYGYTF.